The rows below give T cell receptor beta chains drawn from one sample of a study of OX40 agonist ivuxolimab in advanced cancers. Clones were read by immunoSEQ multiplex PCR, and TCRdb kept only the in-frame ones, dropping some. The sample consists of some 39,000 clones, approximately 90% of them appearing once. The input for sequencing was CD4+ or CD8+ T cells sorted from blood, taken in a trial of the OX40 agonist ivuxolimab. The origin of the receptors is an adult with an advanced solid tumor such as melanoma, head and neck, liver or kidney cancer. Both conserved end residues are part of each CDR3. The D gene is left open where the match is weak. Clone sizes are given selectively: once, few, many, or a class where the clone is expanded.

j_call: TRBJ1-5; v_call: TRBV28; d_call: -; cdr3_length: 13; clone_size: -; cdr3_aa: CASTPPGKRPQHF; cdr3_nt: TGTGCCAGCACCCCACCAGGGAAGCGGCCCCAGCATTTT
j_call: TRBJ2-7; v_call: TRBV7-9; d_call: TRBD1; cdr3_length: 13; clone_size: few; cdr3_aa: CAGQGNSPYEQYF; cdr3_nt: TGTGCCGGACAGGGGAATTCCCCGTACGAGCAGTACTTC
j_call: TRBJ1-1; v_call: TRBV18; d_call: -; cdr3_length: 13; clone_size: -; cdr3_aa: CASSEGGNTEAFF; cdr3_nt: TGTGCCAGCTCCGAGGGCGGGAACACTGAAGCTTTCTTT
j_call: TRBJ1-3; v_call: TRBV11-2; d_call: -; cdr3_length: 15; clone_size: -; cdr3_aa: CASSSDSFSGNTIYF; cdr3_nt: TGTGCCAGCAGCTCAGACAGTTTTTCTGGAAACACCATATATTTT
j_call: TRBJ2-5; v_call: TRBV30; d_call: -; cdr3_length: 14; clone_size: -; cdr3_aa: CAWSSLGAEETQYF; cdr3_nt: TGTGCCTGGAGTTCGCTGGGGGCGGAAGAGACCCAGTACTTC
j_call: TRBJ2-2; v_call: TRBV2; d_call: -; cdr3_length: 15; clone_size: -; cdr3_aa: CASSEQDTNTGELFF; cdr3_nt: TGTGCCAGCAGTGAACAGGACACGAACACCGGGGAGCTGTTTTTT
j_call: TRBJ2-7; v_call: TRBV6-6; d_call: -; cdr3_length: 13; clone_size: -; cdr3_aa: CASSYGGSYEQYF; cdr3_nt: TGTGCCAGCAGTTACGGGGGCTCCTACGAGCAGTACTTC
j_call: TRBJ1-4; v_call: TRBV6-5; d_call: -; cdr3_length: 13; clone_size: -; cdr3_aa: CASSYNDNEKLFF; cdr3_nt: TGTGCCAGCAGTTACAATGATAATGAAAAACTGTTTTTT
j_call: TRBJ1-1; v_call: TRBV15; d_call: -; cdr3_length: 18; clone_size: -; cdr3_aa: CATSRDSLDLSRVEKAFF; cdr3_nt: TGTGCCACCAGCAGAGATTCCCTAGACCTCTCCAGGGTGGAGAAAGCTTTCTTT
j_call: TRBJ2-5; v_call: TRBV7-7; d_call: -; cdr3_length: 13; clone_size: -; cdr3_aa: CASSLGHAETQYF; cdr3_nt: TGTGCTAGCAGCTTAGGGCACGCGGAGACCCAGTACTTC
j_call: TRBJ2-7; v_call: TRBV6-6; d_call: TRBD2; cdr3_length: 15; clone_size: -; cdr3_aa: CASSYSGGGSYEQYF; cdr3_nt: TGTGCCAGCAGTTACTCGGGCGGGGGCTCCTACGAGCAGTACTTC
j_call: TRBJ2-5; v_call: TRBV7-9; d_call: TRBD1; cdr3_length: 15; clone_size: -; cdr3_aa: CATDQTGQNQETQYF; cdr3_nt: TGTGCCACCGACCAGACAGGGCAGAACCAAGAGACCCAGTACTTC
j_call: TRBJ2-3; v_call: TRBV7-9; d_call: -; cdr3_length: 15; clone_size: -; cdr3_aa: CASSAPPAQPDTQYF; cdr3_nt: TGTGCCAGCAGCGCCCCCCCCGCCCAGCCAGATACGCAGTATTTT
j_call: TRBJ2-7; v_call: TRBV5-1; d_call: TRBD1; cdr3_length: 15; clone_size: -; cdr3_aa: CASNSGTDNPYEQYF; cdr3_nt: TGCGCCAGCAATTCTGGGACAGATAATCCCTACGAGCAGTACTTC
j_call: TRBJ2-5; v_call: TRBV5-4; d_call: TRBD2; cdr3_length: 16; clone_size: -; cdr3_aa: CASSTRVAGDLETQYF; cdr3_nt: TGTGCCAGCAGCACCAGGGTAGCGGGAGATCTAGAGACCCAGTACTTC
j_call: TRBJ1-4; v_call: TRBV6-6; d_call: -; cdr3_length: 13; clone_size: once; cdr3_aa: CASSSGESLPRFF; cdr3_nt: TGTGCCAGCAGTTCGGGGGAGAGTCTCCCTCGATTTTTT
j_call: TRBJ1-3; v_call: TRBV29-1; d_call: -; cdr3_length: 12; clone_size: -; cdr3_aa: CSVQGPGNTIYF; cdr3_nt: TGCAGCGTACAGGGCCCGGGAAACACCATATATTTT
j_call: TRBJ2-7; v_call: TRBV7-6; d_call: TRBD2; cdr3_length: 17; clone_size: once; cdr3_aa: CASSLIGAGSGSYEQYF; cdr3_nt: TGTGCCAGCAGCTTAATTGGAGCGGGGAGCGGGTCCTACGAGCAGTACTTC
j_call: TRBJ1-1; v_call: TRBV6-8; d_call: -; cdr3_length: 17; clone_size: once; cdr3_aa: CASGQQSCRIMNTEAFF; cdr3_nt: TGTGCCAGCGGGCAGCAGTCCTGCCGAATAATGAACACTGAAGCTTTCTTT
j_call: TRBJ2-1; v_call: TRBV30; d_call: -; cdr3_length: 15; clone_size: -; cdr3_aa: CAWSGSGLTYNEQFF; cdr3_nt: TGTGCCTGGAGTGGGAGCGGACTGACCTACAATGAGCAGTTCTTC
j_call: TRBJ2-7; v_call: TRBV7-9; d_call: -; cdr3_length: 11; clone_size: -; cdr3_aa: CASSPHYEQYF; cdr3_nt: TGTGCCTCCTCCCCCCACTACGAGCAGTACTTC
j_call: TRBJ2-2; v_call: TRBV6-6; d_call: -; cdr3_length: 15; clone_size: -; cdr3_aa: CASSYFVGAGGELFF; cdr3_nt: TGTGCCAGCAGTTACTTTGTAGGGGCGGGCGGGGAGCTGTTTTTT
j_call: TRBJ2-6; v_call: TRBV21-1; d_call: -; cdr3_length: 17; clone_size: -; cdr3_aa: CASSTRQSCSGANVLTF; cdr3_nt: TGTGCCAGCAGCACCCGACAATCGTGCTCTGGGGCCAACGTCCTGACTTTC
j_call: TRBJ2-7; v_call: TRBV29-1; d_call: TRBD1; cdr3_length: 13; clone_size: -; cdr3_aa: CSVLDRASYEQYF; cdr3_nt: TGCAGCGTCCTGGACAGGGCCTCCTACGAGCAGTACTTC
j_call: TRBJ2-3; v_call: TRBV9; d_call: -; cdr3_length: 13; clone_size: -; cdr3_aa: CASSGPPGYTQYF; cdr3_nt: TGTGCCAGCAGCGGACCCCCCGGGTATACGCAGTATTTT
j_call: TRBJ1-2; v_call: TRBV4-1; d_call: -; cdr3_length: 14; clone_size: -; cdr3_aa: CASSQGTANYGYTF; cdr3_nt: TGCGCCAGCAGCCAAGGGACAGCTAACTATGGCTACACCTTC
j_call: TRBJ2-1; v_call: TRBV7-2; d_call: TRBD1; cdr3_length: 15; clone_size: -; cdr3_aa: CASSNRDRVFDEQFF; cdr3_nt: TGTGCCAGCAGCAACCGGGACAGGGTTTTCGATGAGCAGTTCTTC
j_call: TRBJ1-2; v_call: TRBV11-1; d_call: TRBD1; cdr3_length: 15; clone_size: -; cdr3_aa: CASSFQPGTGRGYTF; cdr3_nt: TGTGCCAGCAGCTTCCAACCCGGGACAGGAAGAGGCTACACCTTC
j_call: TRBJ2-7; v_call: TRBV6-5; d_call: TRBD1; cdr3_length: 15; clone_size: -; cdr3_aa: CASSYARTGTYEQYF; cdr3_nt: TGTGCCAGCAGTTACGCCCGGACAGGTACCTACGAGCAGTACTTC
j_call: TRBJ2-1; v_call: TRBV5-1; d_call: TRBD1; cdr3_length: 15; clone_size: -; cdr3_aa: CASSKQGATRNEQFF; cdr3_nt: TGCGCCAGCAGCAAACAGGGGGCTACGAGGAATGAGCAGTTCTTC
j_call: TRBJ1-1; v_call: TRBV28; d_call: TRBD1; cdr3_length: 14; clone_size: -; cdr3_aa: CASRPTGGRAEAFF; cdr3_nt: TGTGCCAGCAGGCCTACAGGGGGCAGGGCTGAAGCTTTCTTT
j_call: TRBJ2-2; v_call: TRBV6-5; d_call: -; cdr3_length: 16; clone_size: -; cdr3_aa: CASSYSYTMQDGELFF; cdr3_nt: TGTGCCAGCAGTTACTCGTACACCATGCAGGACGGGGAGCTGTTTTTT
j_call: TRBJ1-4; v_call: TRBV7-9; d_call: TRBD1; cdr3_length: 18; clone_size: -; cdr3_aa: CASSLPYIDRVENEKLFF; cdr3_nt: TGTGCCAGCAGCTTACCCTATATCGACAGGGTCGAAAATGAAAAACTGTTTTTT
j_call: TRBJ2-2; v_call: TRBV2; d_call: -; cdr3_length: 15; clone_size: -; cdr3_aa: CASRPLEFGAGELFF; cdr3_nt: -
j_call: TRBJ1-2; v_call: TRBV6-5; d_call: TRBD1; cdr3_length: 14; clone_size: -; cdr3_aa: CASSRGQGGEGYTF; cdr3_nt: TGTGCCAGCAGCCGAGGACAGGGGGGAGAGGGCTACACCTTC
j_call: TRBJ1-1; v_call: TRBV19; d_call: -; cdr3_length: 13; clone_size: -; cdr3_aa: CASSWSGLTEAFF; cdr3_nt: TGTGCCAGTAGTTGGTCCGGGCTGACTGAAGCTTTCTTT
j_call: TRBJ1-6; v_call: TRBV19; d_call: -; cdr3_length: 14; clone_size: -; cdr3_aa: CASSTTGGNSPLHF; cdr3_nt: TGTGCCAGTAGTACGACGGGGGGGAATTCACCCCTCCACTTT
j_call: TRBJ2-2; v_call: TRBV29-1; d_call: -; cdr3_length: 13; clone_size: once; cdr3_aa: CSANRDYTGELFF; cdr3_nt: TGCAGCGCAAACAGGGACTACACCGGGGAGCTGTTTTTT
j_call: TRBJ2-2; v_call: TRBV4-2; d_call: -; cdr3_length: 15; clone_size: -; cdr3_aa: CASSQDAGNTGELFF; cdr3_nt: TGTGCCAGCAGCCAAGATGCAGGGAACACCGGGGAGCTGTTTTTT
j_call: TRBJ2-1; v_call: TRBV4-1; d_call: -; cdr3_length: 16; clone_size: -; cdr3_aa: CASSQPPSGGHNEQFF; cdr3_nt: TGCGCCAGCAGCCAACCGCCCAGCGGAGGTCACAATGAGCAGTTCTTC
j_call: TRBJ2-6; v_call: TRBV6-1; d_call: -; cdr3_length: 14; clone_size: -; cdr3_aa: CASTYVSGANVLTF; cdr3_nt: TGTGCCAGCACATACGTCTCTGGGGCCAACGTCCTGACTTTC
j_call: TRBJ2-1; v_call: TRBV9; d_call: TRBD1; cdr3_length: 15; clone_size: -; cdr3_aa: CASSVAEQGKNEQFF; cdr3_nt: TGTGCCAGCAGCGTAGCGGAACAGGGGAAGAATGAGCAGTTCTTC
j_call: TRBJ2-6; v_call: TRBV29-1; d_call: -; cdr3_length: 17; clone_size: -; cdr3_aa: CSARTPERRAGANVLTF; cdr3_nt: TGCAGCGCCCGGACACCGGAGAGAAGGGCTGGGGCCAACGTCCTGACTTTC
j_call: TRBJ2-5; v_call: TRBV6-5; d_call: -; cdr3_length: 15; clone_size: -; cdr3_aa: CASSFTVSREETQYF; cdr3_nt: TGTGCCAGCAGTTTCACTGTTAGCCGCGAAGAGACCCAGTACTTC
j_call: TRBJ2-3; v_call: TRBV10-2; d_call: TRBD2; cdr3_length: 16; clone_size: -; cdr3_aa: CASSDDTSEITDTQYF; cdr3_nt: TGCGCCAGCAGTGATGATACTAGCGAAATCACAGATACGCAGTATTTT
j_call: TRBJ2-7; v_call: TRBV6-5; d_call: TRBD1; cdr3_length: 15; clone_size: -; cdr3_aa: CASTYSRTGSYEQYF; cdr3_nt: TGTGCCAGCACCTACTCTAGGACAGGATCCTACGAGCAGTACTTC
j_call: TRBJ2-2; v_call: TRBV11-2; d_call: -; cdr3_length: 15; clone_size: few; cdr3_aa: CASSLEAGNTGELFF; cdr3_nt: TGTGCCAGCAGCTTAGAAGCGGGGAACACCGGGGAGCTGTTTTTT
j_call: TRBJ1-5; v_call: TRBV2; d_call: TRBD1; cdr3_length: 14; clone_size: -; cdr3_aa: CASTGTGGHQPQHF; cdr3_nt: TGTGCCAGCACCGGGACAGGGGGACATCAGCCCCAGCATTTT
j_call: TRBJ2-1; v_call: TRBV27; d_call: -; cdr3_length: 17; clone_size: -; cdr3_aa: CASSSQVTATSYNEQFF; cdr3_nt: TGTGCCAGCAGTTCACAGGTCACGGCTACCTCCTACAATGAGCAGTTCTTC
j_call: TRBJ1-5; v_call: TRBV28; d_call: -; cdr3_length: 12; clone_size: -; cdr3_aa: CASSVIGQPQHF; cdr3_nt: TGTGCCAGCAGTGTCATCGGCCAGCCCCAGCATTTT
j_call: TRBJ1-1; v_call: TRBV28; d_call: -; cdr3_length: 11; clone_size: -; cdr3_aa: CASSVYTEAFF; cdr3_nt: TGTGCCAGCAGTGTGTACACTGAAGCTTTCTTT
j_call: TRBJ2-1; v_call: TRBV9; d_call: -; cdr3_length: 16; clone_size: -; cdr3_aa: CASSLSPADGTNEQFF; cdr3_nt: TGTGCCAGCAGCCTTTCGCCAGCGGATGGGACTAATGAGCAGTTCTTC
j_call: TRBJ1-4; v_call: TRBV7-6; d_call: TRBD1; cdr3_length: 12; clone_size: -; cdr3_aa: CASSLRGDRLFF; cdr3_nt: TGTGCCAGCAGCTTAAGGGGGGACAGACTGTTTTTT
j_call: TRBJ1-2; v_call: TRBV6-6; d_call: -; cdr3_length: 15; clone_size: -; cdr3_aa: CASSSPGQQGYGYTF; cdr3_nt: TGTGCCAGCAGTTCCCCGGGACAACAGGGCTATGGCTACACCTTC
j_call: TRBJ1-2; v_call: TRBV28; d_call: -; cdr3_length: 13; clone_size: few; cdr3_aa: CASTVRGHYGYTF; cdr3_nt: TGTGCCAGCACTGTCAGGGGCCACTATGGCTACACCTTC
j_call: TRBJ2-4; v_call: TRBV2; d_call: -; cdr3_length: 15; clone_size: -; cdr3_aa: CASSGKGAGKNIQYF; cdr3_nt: TGTGCCAGCAGTGGAAAAGGGGCGGGCAAAAACATTCAGTACTTC
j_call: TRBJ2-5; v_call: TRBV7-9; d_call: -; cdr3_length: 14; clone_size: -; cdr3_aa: CASSHQVGLETQYF; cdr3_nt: TGTGCCAGCAGCCACCAGGTCGGGTTGGAGACCCAGTACTTC
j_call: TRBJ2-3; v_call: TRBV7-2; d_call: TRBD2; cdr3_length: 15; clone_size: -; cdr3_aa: CASRKGPGRTDTQYF; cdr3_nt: TGTGCCAGCAGAAAGGGGCCCGGGAGGACAGATACGCAGTATTTT